This TCR beta chain was identified in a study of control samples from healthy donors and cancer patients. Clones were read by immunoSEQ multiplex PCR, and TCRdb kept only the in-frame ones, dropping some. The repertoire has roughly 100,000 clones, roughly 89% of them found once; the top ten carry under 4%. The V gene lost 3 bases and the J gene lost 6 bases, with 11 bases spanning the gap. This CDR3 is 13 amino acids long. Germline V gene data show CDR1 as LGHDT and CDR2 as YNNKEL (reference sequence). This chain joins TRBV3-1 (or the pseudogene TRBV3-2) and TRBJ1-1, with D possibly TRBD1 on 5 matching bases. This sequence was found in a human donor in good health. The donor label of this sample is uncertain. The specimen was blood. The CDR3 protein is CASSHRREAEAFF. The CDR3, as DNA: TGTGCCAGCAGCCACCGCAGGGAGGCTGAAGCTTTCTTT.